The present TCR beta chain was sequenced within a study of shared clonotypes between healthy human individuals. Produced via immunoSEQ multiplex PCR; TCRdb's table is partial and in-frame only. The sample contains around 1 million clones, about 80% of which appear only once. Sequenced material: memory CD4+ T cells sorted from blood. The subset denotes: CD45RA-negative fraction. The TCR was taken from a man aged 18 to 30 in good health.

DNA of the CDR3: TGTGCCAGCAGCTTAGATTCACCACCCCGGGAGACCCAGTACTTC. Translating it yields CASSLDSPPRETQYF. The V and J genes are TRBV11-2 and TRBJ2-5, with D unclear. The germline V gene has CDR1 SGHAT and CDR2 FQNNGV. V was shortened by 0 bases and J by 5 bases, with 13 bases between the two germline ends. The CDR3 contains 15 residues.